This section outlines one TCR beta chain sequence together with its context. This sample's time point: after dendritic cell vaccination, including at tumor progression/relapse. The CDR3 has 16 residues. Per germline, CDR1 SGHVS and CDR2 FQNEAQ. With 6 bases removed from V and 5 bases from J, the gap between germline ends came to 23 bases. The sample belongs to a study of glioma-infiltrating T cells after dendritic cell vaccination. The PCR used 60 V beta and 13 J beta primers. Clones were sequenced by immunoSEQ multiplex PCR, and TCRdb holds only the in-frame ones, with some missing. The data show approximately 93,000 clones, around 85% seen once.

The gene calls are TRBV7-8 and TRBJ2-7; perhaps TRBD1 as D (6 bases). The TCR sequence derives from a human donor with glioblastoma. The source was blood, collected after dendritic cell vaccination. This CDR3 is CASRPYRAGRSDEQYF. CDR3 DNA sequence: TGTGCCAGCAGGCCGTACAGGGCAGGTAGGAGCGACGAGCAGTACTTC.